Presented here are 8 T cell receptor beta chains from one specimen sequenced in a study of CD8 T cells in Susac syndrome. The RNA input was 0.5 to 1 ug, and it was reverse transcribed with random hexamers. One entry per CDR3 protein, called by TCRdb with MiXCR from the immunoSEQ multiplex PCR reads. Altogether 250,000 to 350,000 distinct CDR3 sequences are present, around 84% being singletons, with the ten largest covering approximately 0.11%. The sample consisted of CD8+ T cells from PBMCs. These TCRs come from a human donor with multiple sclerosis.

This chain uses TRBV9 with TRBJ2-1, with 7 nucleotides matching TRBD2. The CDR3 runs 15 residues. The germline gives CDR1 SGDLS, CDR2 YYNGEE. The trim removed 0 bases at V and 9 bases at J, leaving 9 bases unmatched. CDR3 DNA sequence: TGTGCCAGCAGCGTAGCTACGGGACTAAGGGTTGAGCAGTTCTTC. Encoded protein: CASSVATGLRVEQFF.

The CDR3 reads CASSPTGQGAWGYTF. In DNA, the CDR3 is TGTGCCAGCAGCCCGACCGGACAGGGGGCGTGGGGCTACACCTTC. The chain has TRBV6-1 and TRBJ1-2; TRBD1 matches at 11 bases. Germline values: CDR1 MNHNS, CDR2 SASEGT. The CDR3 extends over 15 amino acids. With 6 bases clipped from V and 8 bases from J, the junction kept 11 bases outside the gene matches.

The chain has TRBV6-1 and TRBJ2-5; perhaps TRBD2 as D (6 bases). Germline CDR1 reads MNHNS; CDR2 reads SASEGT. This CDR3 is 16 amino acids long. Between the trimmed V and J ends, which lost 5 bases and 5 bases, there was a span of 21 bases. The CDR3 coding sequence is TGTGCCAGCAGTCCCTTCGCGGGACCACTAGGCGAGACCCAGTACTTC. Its translation: CASSPFAGPLGETQYF.

The CDR3 reads CATSTSGDGNQPQHF. The CDR3 bases are TGTGCCACCAGTACCTCGGGGGATGGCAATCAGCCCCAGCATTTT. The V and J genes are TRBV24-1 and TRBJ1-5, with D perhaps TRBD1 (5 bases). The germline V gene encodes CDR1 KGHDR and CDR2 SFDVKD. The CDR3 has 15 amino acids. Trimming left V 6 bases short and J 2 bases short, with 13 bases between.

This sequence joins TRBV19 and TRBJ2-3; the match to TRBD1 covers 7 bases. After removal of 2 bases from V and 0 bases from J, the junction contained 2 bases not matched to a gene. The CDR3 sequence is 15 residues long. Germline assignment: CDR1 LNHDA and CDR2 SQIVND (reference sequence). CDR3: CASSIRDSSTDTQYF. The CDR3 nucleotides are TGTGCCAGTAGTATAAGGGACAGTAGCACAGATACGCAGTATTTT.

The chain combines TRBV28 with TRBJ1-5; weak D call: TRBD1 (6 bases). Germline CDR1 reads MDHEN; CDR2 reads SYDVKM. Trimming removed 8 bases at V and 4 bases at J, with 21 bases between. There are 16 residues in the CDR3. The CDR3 region has the DNA TGTGCCAGCGGCATTACGGGGGCCCCCGGGAATCAGCCCCAGCATTTT. It specifies CASGITGAPGNQPQHF.

V is TRBV6-2 or TRBV6-3 and J is TRBJ2-7, with a weak D call TRBD1 (6 bases). This CDR3 spans 16 amino acids. V lost 2 bases to trimming and J lost 5 bases, with 19 bases between them. Germline CDR1 is MNHEY and CDR2 is SVGEGT. CDR3 region: CASSYGLGTKGDEQYF. The CDR3 nucleotides are TGTGCCAGCAGTTACGGTTTGGGGACAAAAGGGGACGAGCAGTACTTC.

Written as DNA, the CDR3 is TGTGCCAGCAGCCCTGAGCTAGCGCCGAGCTCCTACAATGAGCAGTTCTTC. The encoded protein is CASSPELAPSSYNEQFF. This chain joins TRBV4-2 and TRBJ2-1; tentatively, D is TRBD2 (6 bases). The length of the CDR3 is 17 residues. In germline, CDR1 is LGHNA, CDR2 YNFKEQ. V was shortened by 4 bases and J by 0 bases, with 16 bases between the two germline ends.